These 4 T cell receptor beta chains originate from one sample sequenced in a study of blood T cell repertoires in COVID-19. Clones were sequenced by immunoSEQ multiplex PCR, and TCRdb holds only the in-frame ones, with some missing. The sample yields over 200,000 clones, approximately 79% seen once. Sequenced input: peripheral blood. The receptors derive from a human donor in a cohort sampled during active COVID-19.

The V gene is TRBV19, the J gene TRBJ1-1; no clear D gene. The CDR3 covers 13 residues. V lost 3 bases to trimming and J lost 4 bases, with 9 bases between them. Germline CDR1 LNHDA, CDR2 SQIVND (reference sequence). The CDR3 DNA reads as TGTGCCAGTAGTATGATGCAGATCACTGAAGCTTTCTTT. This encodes CASSMMQITEAFF.

The CDR3 loop is CASSLPAGNQPQHF. DNA for the CDR3: TGTGCCAGTAGTCTCCCCGCAGGGAATCAGCCCCAGCATTTT. J is TRBJ1-5 and V is TRBV19; perhaps TRBD1 as D (5 bases). The V gene lost 5 bases and the J gene lost 4 bases, with 12 bases spanning the gap. The length of the CDR3 is 14 residues. In germline, CDR1 is LNHDA, CDR2 SQIVND (reference sequence).

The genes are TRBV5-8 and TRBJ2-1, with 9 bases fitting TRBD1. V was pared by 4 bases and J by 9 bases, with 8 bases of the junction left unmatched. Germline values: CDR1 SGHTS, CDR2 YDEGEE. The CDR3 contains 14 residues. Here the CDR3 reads CASSAGTGKSEQFF. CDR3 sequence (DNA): TGTGCCAGCAGCGCCGGGACAGGGAAAAGTGAGCAGTTCTTC. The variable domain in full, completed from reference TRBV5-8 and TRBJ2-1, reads EAGVTQSPTHLIKTRGQQATLRCSPISGHTSVYWYQQALGLGLQFLLWYDEGEERNRGNFPPRFSGRQFPNYSSELNVNALELEDSALYLCASSAGTGKSEQFFGPGTRLTVL.

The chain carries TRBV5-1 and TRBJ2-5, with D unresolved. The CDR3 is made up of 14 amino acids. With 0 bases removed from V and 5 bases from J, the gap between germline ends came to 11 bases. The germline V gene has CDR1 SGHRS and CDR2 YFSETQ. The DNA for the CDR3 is TGCGCCAGCAGCTTGGTTCGGGTCGGGGAGACCCAGTACTTC. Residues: CASSLVRVGETQYF.